These 15 T cell receptor beta chains came from one sample sequenced in a study of cytomegalovirus exposure and HLA in healthy donors. Primers: 60 Vbeta forward and 13 Jbeta reverse. Method: immunoSEQ multiplex PCR; TCRdb's copy keeps in-frame clones and lacks some. The sample table sets out roughly 190,000 clones. Sequencing was done on a sample of PBMCs. The receptor set was obtained from a woman between 18 and 30 years old in good health and CMV-seropositive.

This chain uses TRBV10-3 with TRBJ1-1; D might be TRBD1 (5 bases). V was cut by 8 bases and J by 6 bases, with 10 bases left in between. The CDR3 runs to 11 residues. The germline V gene has CDR1 ENHRY and CDR2 SYGVKD. CDR3 in amino acids: CAIGRGPEAFF. DNA for the CDR3: TGTGCCATCGGAAGGGGCCCTGAAGCTTTCTTT.

This chain uses TRBV19 with TRBJ2-7; D gene ambiguous. V shed 1 base and J shed 3 bases, with 13 bases lying between them. The germline V gene has CDR1 LNHDA and CDR2 SQIVND (reference sequence). This CDR3 is built from 15 residues. CDR3 protein: CASSIAARQYYEQYF. As DNA, the CDR3 is TGTGCCAGTAGTATAGCGGCGAGGCAATACTACGAGCAGTACTTC.

The V and J genes are TRBV13 and TRBJ2-1; D not certain. V gave up 1 base and J gave up 5 bases, with 12 bases separating them. The germline V gene has CDR1 PRHDT and CDR2 FYEKMQ (reference sequence). There are 15 residues in the CDR3. The chain's CDR3 is CASSLEQPPDNEQFF. The CDR3 coding sequence is TGTGCCAGCAGCTTAGAACAGCCCCCGGACAATGAGCAGTTCTTC.

The rearrangement uses TRBV5-1 and TRBJ1-6, with D perhaps TRBD1 (5 bases). With 4 bases removed from V and 9 bases from J, the gap between germline ends came to 17 bases. The CDR3 loop spans 15 amino acids. Germline values: CDR1 SGHRS, CDR2 YFSETQ. In DNA, the CDR3 is TGCGCCAGCAGCCTATCAGGGCAGGGAACTTCACCCCTCCACTTT. Translated: CASSLSGQGTSPLHF.

The chain uses TRBV10-3 and TRBJ1-1; 8 bases fit TRBD1. Unmatched junction bases numbered 9, after V lost 6 bases and J lost 3 bases. CDR1 ENHRY and CDR2 SYGVKD come from the germline V gene. The CDR3 contains 15 residues. The CDR3 region is CAIRDREEGYTEAFF. CDR3 coding DNA: TGTGCCATCAGGGACAGGGAGGAGGGGTACACTGAAGCTTTCTTT.

The chain carries TRBV7-6 and TRBJ1-6, with 8 bases identical to TRBD1. Trimming removed 2 bases from V and 7 bases from J; junction bases left unmatched: 4. Germline lookup yields CDR1 SGHVS and CDR2 FNYEAQ. This CDR3 contains 15 residues. As DNA, the CDR3 is TGTGCCAGCAGCTTACAGACAGGGGAAAATTCACCCCTCCACTTT. It specifies CASSLQTGENSPLHF. Drawing the rest from reference TRBV7-6 and TRBJ1-6, the complete variable domain is GAGVSQSPRYKVTKRGQDVALRCDPISGHVSLYWYRQALGQGPEFLTYFNYEAQQDKSGLPNDRFSAERPEGSISTLTIQRTEQRDSAMYRCASSLQTGENSPLHFGNGTRLTVT.

The chain links TRBV6-5 to TRBJ1-1; 9 bases are a match to TRBD1. The length of the CDR3 is 12 residues. Unmatched junction bases numbered 0, after V lost 6 bases and J lost 4 bases. Germline-derived CDR1 and CDR2 are MNHEY and SVGAGI. CDR3 nucleotide sequence: TGTGCCAGCAGGGACAGGGGCACTGAAGCTTTCTTT. Translating gives CASRDRGTEAFF.

This sequence joins TRBV27 and TRBJ2-7, with D maybe TRBD2 (6 bases). The CDR3 has 16 amino acids. Germline V CDR1 and CDR2: MNHEY, SMNVEV (reference sequence). V dropped 5 bases and J dropped 4 bases, with 21 bases sitting between them. CDR3 DNA sequence: TGTGCCAGCAGTCCCAGCCTTGGGGGGTTTGGTTACGAGCAGTACTTC. Translating gives CASSPSLGGFGYEQYF.

The CDR3 coding sequence is TGCGCCAGCAGTTTTAGCGGGGGGGGAGATACGCAGTATTTT. Its translation is CASSFSGGGDTQYF. The rearrangement joins TRBV5-1 to TRBJ2-3; 11 bases align to TRBD2. There are 14 residues in the CDR3. V lost 5 bases, J lost 5 bases, and 4 bases stayed unmatched. Germline lookup yields CDR1 SGHRS and CDR2 YFSETQ.

CDR3 in amino acids: CASGTSRDTEAFF. The CDR3 region has the DNA TGTGCCAGCGGGACTTCGAGGGACACTGAAGCTTTCTTT. The chain employs TRBV7-2 and TRBJ1-1, with D maybe TRBD1 (5 bases). Per the germline V gene, CDR1 is SGHTA and CDR2 is FQGNSA. This CDR3 comprises 13 residues. The V gene lost 8 bases and the J gene lost 3 bases, with 13 bases spanning the gap.

J is TRBJ1-4 and V is TRBV2, with D unresolved. The germline V gene encodes CDR1 SNHLY and CDR2 FYNNEI. The CDR3 loop spans 14 amino acids. Trimming shortened V by 3 bases and J by 0 bases, and 5 bases separated the two germline ends. Written as DNA, the CDR3 is TGTGCCAGCAGTGATGGAGCAACTAATGAAAAACTGTTTTTT. It is translated as CASSDGATNEKLFF.

The genes are TRBV5-1 and TRBJ1-6; D gene ambiguous. Germline-derived CDR1 and CDR2 are SGHRS and YFSETQ. The CDR3 sequence is 14 residues long. Trimming stripped 2 bases from V and 9 bases from J, with 12 bases between. This chain's CDR3 is CASSFVARGSPLHF. Here the CDR3 DNA reads TGCGCCAGCAGCTTTGTCGCTCGGGGTTCACCCCTCCACTTT. The variable domain in full, with the rest retrieved from reference TRBV5-1 and TRBJ1-6, is KAGVTQTPRYLIKTRGQQVTLSCSPISGHRSVSWYQQTPGQGLQFLFEYFSETQRNKGNFPGRFSGRQFSNSRSEMNVSTLELGDSALYLCASSFVARGSPLHFGNGTRLTVT.

The gene calls are TRBV6-5 and TRBJ2-7; TRBD2 agrees at 14 bases. This CDR3 contains 13 residues. Germline assignment: CDR1 MNHEY and CDR2 SVGAGI. V shed 6 bases and J 6 bases; nucleotides not matched to a gene: 1. CDR3 region: CASRGTSGSEQYF. The CDR3 DNA follows: TGTGCCAGCAGGGGGACTAGCGGGAGCGAGCAGTACTTC.

The chain carries TRBV9 and TRBJ1-1; D may be TRBD1 (5 bases). The germline V gene has CDR1 SGDLS and CDR2 YYNGEE. The CDR3 runs 13 residues. With 4 bases removed from V and 8 bases from J, the gap between germline ends came to 15 bases. DNA for the CDR3: TGTGCCAGCAGCCTAGACGGGAGGGGAGAAGCTTTCTTT. Residues: CASSLDGRGEAFF.

The chain carries TRBV11-1 and TRBJ1-4; maybe TRBD1 (5 bases). Germline lookup yields CDR1 SGHAT and CDR2 FQDESV (reference sequence). The CDR3 runs 16 residues. V dropped 4 bases and J dropped 1 base, with 13 bases sitting between them. The CDR3 DNA sequence: TGTGCCAGCAGCTCCTCGGGGGTTGAAACTAATGAAAAACTGTTTTTT. Translating it yields CASSSSGVETNEKLFF.